These 14 T cell receptor beta chains came from one sample sequenced in a study of Graves' ophthalmopathy and Graves' hyperthyroidism. The study amplified TCR beta CDR3 regions using RNA transcripts. HTBI primers were employed in first-round RT-PCR, then a second-round multiplex PCR followed. TCRdb itself ran the multiplex PCR reads through MiXCR, one entry per CDR3 protein. Counted here are some 1.1 million distinct CDR3 sequences, less than 45% occurring once; the ten biggest clones make up 11%. Sequencing was performed on peripheral blood or thyroid tissue (not recorded which). These TCRs come from an adult man with Graves' hyperthyroidism.

V is TRBV6-5 and J is TRBJ1-1, with 7 nucleotides matching TRBD1. J was trimmed by 8 bases and V by 5 bases; bases with no gene match: 14. Germline loops: CDR1 MNHEY, CDR2 SVGAGI. There are 15 residues in the CDR3. CDR3: CASSNKIGQAGEAFF. The CDR3, as DNA: TGTGCCAGCAGTAACAAAATTGGACAGGCAGGGGAAGCTTTCTTT.

This clonotype was recorded many times. The J gene is TRBJ1-4, the V gene TRBV25-1, with D tentatively TRBD1 (6 bases). Between the trimmed V and J ends, which lost 3 bases and 6 bases, there was a span of 14 bases. Per germline, CDR1 MGHDK and CDR2 SYGVNS. The CDR3 extends over 15 amino acids. The CDR3 DNA reads as TGTGCCAGCAGTGACCCAGGGGCTCCGGATGAAAAACTGTTTTTT. This translates into CASSDPGAPDEKLFF.

This clonotype appeared a few times. The chain uses TRBV4-1 and TRBJ2-5, with no clear D. Germline V lookup: CDR1 MGHRA, CDR2 YSYEKL. Trimming shortened V by 1 base and J by 4 bases, and 13 bases separated the two germline ends. This CDR3 contains 15 residues. The CDR3 here is CASSQVAVWAETQYF. The CDR3 coding sequence is TGCGCCAGCAGCCAAGTTGCGGTTTGGGCAGAGACCCAGTACTTC.

For this clonotype: At one end the junction does not follow the germline gene, possibly because of a read error. V usage is TRBV24-1 and J usage is TRBJ1-4; 9 nucleotides align to TRBD1. Germline CDR1 is KGHDR and CDR2 is SFDVKD. The CDR3 length is 9 residues. CDR3 sequence (DNA): TGTGCCACCAGTGCCGGACAGGGGTTT. This translates into CATSAGQGF.

This rearrangement joins TRBV7-3 to TRBJ1-3, with D possibly matching TRBD1 (6 bases). Germline values: CDR1 SGHTA, CDR2 FQGTGA. V gave up 5 bases and J gave up 0 bases, with 14 bases separating them. The CDR3 sequence is 16 residues long. The CDR3 sequence: CASSDKQGASGNTIYF. CDR3 DNA sequence: TGTGCCAGCAGCGACAAACAGGGCGCCTCTGGAAACACCATATATTTT.

This clonotype came up a few times. V is TRBV5-4 and J is TRBJ2-5; TRBD2 agrees at 13 bases. From germline, CDR1 is SGHNT and CDR2 YYREEE (reference sequence). The CDR3 has 15 amino acids. Trimming at V came to 5 bases and at J to 5 bases, leaving 6 bases not matched to a gene. CDR3 in amino acids: CASSPGTSGIETQYF. CDR3 nucleotides: TGTGCCAGCAGTCCTGGGACTAGCGGGATCGAGACCCAGTACTTC.

J is TRBJ2-5 and V is TRBV19, with D unclear. CDR1 is LNHDA and CDR2 is SQIVND in the germline V gene (reference sequence). The CDR3 loop spans 11 amino acids. The CDR3 coding sequence is TGTAACCCCCGTCACCAAGAGACCCAGTACTTC. Encoded protein: CNPRHQETQYF.

The chain uses TRBV7-9 and TRBJ2-3; TRBD2 is a possible D gene (6 bases). Trimming removed 1 base at V and 6 bases at J, with 17 bases between. The germline CDR1 and CDR2 sequences are SEHNR and FQNEAQ (reference sequence). The CDR3 has 16 residues. CDR3 coding DNA: TGTGCCAGCAGCTTAGACGGAGGGCCTCGGTACGATACGCAGTATTTT. Its protein product is CASSLDGGPRYDTQYF.

This clonotype was counted at least ten times. The J gene is TRBJ2-5, the V gene TRBV12-3 or TRBV12-4; possible D gene TRBD2, 5 bases. Trimming took 6 bases from V and 5 from J, leaving 13 bases between them. CDR3 length: 13 residues. Written as DNA, the CDR3 is TGTGCCAGCAGCCGGGGATACCGGGAGACCCAGTACTTC. Amino acid sequence: CASSRGYRETQYF.

This clonotype has a handful of counts. CDR3 nucleotides: TGTGCCAGCTCACCTCAGTGGACCTATAATTCACCCCTCCACTTT. It is translated as CASSPQWTYNSPLHF. V gene TRBV18 combines with J gene TRBJ1-6; D gene unclear. Germline V lookup: CDR1 KGHSH, CDR2 LQKENI. The CDR3 is made up of 15 amino acids. V lost 3 bases, J lost 2 bases, and 8 bases lay in between.

This clonotype was counted ten times or more. The chain couples TRBV7-9 to TRBJ1-1; D not resolved. There are 11 residues in the CDR3. V was clipped by 6 bases and J by 6 bases, with 8 bases between them. The germline gives CDR1 SEHNR, CDR2 FQNEAQ (reference sequence). CDR3 protein: CASRYPAEAFF. The CDR3 coding sequence is TGTGCCAGCAGGTACCCAGCTGAAGCTTTCTTT.

This clonotype has only a few counts. This chain connects TRBV7-2 to TRBJ2-5, with D possibly called TRBD1 or TRBD2 (5 bases each). The CDR3 consists of 14 residues. From germline, CDR1 is SGHTA and CDR2 FQGNSA. Trimming shortened V by 8 bases and J by 5 bases, and 18 bases separated the two germline ends. This chain's CDR3 is CASGERGDEETQYF. For the CDR3, the DNA is TGTGCCAGCGGAGAAAGAGGGGACGAGGAGACCCAGTACTTC. The full variable domain, with the rest looked up from reference TRBV7-2 and TRBJ2-5, is GAGVSQSPSNKVTEKGKDVELRCDPISGHTALYWYRQSLGQGLEFLIYFQGNSAPDKSGLPSDRFSAERTGGSVSTLTIQRTQQEDSAVYLCASGERGDEETQYFGPGTRLLVL.

This clonotype was seen a handful of times. V is TRBV4-2 and J is TRBJ2-5; D may be TRBD2 (6 bases). Trimming removed 4 bases at V and 4 bases at J, with 13 bases between. CDR3 length equals 14 residues. Germline CDR1 and CDR2: LGHNA and YNFKEQ. CDR3 protein: CASSPPTRPETQYF. The CDR3, as DNA: TGTGCCAGCAGCCCCCCGACTAGGCCAGAGACCCAGTACTTC.

Of note for this clonotype: This may be a read error: a much more frequent sequence differs by one nucleotide. The gene calls are TRBV12-3 or TRBV12-4 and TRBJ2-2; no clear D. The CDR3 loop spans 13 amino acids. The V end was cut by 7 bases, the J end by 3 bases, with 9 bases between. The CDR3 DNA reads TGTGCCAGCACTCCCTCAGACACCGGGGAGCTGTTTTTT. The encoded protein is CASTPSDTGELFF.